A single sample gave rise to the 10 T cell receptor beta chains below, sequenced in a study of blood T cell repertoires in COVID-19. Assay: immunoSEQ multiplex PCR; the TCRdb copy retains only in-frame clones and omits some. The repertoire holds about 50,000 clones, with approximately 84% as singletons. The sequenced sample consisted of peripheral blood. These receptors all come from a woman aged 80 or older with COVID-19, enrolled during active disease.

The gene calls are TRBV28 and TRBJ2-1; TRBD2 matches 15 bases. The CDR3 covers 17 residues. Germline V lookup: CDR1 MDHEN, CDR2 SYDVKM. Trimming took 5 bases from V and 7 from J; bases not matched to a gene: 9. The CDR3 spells CASSRRTSGRARNEQFF. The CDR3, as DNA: TGTGCCAGCAGTCGCAGGACTAGCGGGAGGGCTAGGAATGAGCAGTTCTTC. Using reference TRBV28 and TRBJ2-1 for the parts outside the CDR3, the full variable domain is DVKVTQSSRYLVKRTGEKVFLECVQDMDHENMFWYRQDPGLGLRLIYFSYDVKMKEKGDIPEGYSVSREKKERFSLILESASTNQTSMYLCASSRRTSGRARNEQFFGPGTRLTVL.

The CDR3 region has the DNA TGCGCCAGCAGCCGTGGACTAGCGAAAGGCCATGAGCAGTTCTTC. Its protein is CASSRGLAKGHEQFF. The rearrangement joins TRBV5-1 to TRBJ2-1; 9 bases match TRBD2. The CDR3 loop spans 15 amino acids. Trimming at V came to 4 bases and at J to 8 bases, leaving 10 bases not matched to a gene. Looked up from germline, CDR1 is SGHRS and CDR2 is YFSETQ. The full variable domain, its missing parts supplied by reference TRBV5-1 and TRBJ2-1, is KAGVTQTPRYLIKTRGQQVTLSCSPISGHRSVSWYQQTPGQGLQFLFEYFSETQRNKGNFPGRFSGRQFSNSRSEMNVSTLELGDSALYLCASSRGLAKGHEQFFGPGTRLTVL.

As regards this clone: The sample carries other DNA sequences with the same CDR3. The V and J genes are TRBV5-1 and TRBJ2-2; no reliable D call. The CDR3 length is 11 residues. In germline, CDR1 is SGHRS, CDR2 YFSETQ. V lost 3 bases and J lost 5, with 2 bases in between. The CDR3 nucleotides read TGCGCCAGCAGCTCTACCGGGGAGCTGTTTTTT. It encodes CASSSTGELFF.

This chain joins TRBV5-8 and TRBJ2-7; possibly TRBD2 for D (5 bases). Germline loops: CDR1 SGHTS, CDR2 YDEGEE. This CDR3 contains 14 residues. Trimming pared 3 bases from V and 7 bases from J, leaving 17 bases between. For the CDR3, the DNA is TGTGCCAGCAGCTACCGAGGCAGGTCGGGGGAGCAGTACTTC. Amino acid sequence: CASSYRGRSGEQYF.

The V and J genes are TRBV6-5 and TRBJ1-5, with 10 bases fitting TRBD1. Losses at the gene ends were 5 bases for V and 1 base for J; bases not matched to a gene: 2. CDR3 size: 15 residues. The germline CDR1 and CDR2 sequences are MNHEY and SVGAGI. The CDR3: CASSRDRGSNQPQHF. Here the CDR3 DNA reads TGTGCCAGCAGTAGGGACAGGGGAAGCAATCAGCCCCAGCATTTT.

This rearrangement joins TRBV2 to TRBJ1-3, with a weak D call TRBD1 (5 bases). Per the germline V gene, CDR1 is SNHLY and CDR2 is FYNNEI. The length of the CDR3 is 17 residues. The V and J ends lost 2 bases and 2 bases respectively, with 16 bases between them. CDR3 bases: TGTGCCAGCAGTGAAAATAAGATAAGGGGTCCTGGAAACACCATATATTTT. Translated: CASSENKIRGPGNTIYF.

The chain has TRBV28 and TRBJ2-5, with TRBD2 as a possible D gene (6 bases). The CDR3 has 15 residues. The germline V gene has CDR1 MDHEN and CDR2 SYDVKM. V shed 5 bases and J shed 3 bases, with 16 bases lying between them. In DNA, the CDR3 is TGTGCCAGCAGTCTGGTTCGCGGGGTGAAAGAGACCCAGTACTTC. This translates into CASSLVRGVKETQYF.

In DNA form, the CDR3 reads TGTGCCTGGAGCACTCGGGGACAGGGGTATAATTCACCCCTCCACTTT. Protein sequence: CAWSTRGQGYNSPLHF. The chain combines TRBV30 with TRBJ1-6, with TRBD1 matching over 10 bases. CDR3 length equals 16 residues. Germline lookup yields CDR1 GTSNPN and CDR2 SVGIG (reference sequence). Trimming at V came to 3 bases and at J to 4 bases, leaving 6 bases not matched to a gene. Complete variable domain (other parts from reference TRBV30 and TRBJ1-6): SQTIHQWPATLVQPVGSPLSLECTVEGTSNPNLYWYRQAAGRGLQLLFYSVGIGQISSEVPQNLSASRPQDRQFILSSKKLLLSDSGFYLCAWSTRGQGYNSPLHFGNGTRLTVT.

The CDR3 nucleotides read TGCGCCAGCAGACTCCCAATGGCAAGCGGTAACAATGAGCAGTTCTTC. Residues: CASRLPMASGNNEQFF. This sequence joins TRBV5-1 and TRBJ2-1; D may be TRBD2 (5 bases). CDR3 length equals 16 residues. The germline gives CDR1 SGHRS, CDR2 YFSETQ. Trimming left V 5 bases short and J 5 bases short, with 20 bases between.

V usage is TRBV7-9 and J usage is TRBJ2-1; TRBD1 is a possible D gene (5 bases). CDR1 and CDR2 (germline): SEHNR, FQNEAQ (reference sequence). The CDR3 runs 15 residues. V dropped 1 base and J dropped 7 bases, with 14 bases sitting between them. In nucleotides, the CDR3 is TGTGCCAGCAGCTTAGGGTCAGGGTTGAGAAATGAGCAGTTCTTC. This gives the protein CASSLGSGLRNEQFF.